The 10 T cell receptor beta chains listed next were all sequenced from one sample in a study of T cells in Graves' hyperthyroidism and ophthalmopathy. Amplification of TCR beta CDR3 regions used RNA as the template. The primer set for the first-round RT-PCR of the TCR CDR3 was HTBI. TCRdb independently ran MiXCR on the multiplex PCR reads; one entry per CDR3 protein. This table has about 720,000 distinct CDR3 sequences, roughly a sixth appearing once. The specimen was blood. The receptors originated from a woman in her forties or fifties with Graves' hyperthyroidism that later progressed to Graves' ophthalmopathy.

This rearrangement joins TRBV6-6 to TRBJ1-4; 9 bases line up with TRBD1. The germline V gene has CDR1 MNHNY and CDR2 SVGAGI (reference sequence). J lost 4 bases, V lost 0 bases, and 0 bases had no gene match. The CDR3 contains 15 residues. The CDR3 protein is CASSYSGQGNEKLFF. The CDR3 DNA is TGTGCCAGCAGTTACTCGGGACAGGGTAATGAAAAACTGTTTTTT.

Notes on this clonotype: At one end, the junction sequence differs from germline, possibly due to a read error. The chain uses TRBV7-7 and TRBJ1-5; D gene unclear. The CDR3 has 13 residues. Germline V gene lookup returns CDR1 SSHAT and CDR2 FNYEAQ (reference sequence). CDR3 sequence (DNA): TGTGCTAGCAGCTTTTCAGAGAATCAGCCCCAGCATTTT. Amino acid sequence: CASSFSENQPQHF.

The rearrangement links TRBV9 to TRBJ1-2; D is unclear. The V end lost 4 bases, the J end lost 0 bases, and 10 bases lay between the germline ends. The CDR3 has 14 amino acids. From germline, CDR1 is SGDLS and CDR2 YYNGEE. CDR3 in DNA: TGTGCCAGCAGCCCGGAGGTGTCTAACTATGGCTACACCTTC. Translation: CASSPEVSNYGYTF.

The genes are TRBV7-9 and TRBJ1-2, with a weak D call TRBD1 (6 bases). Trimming pared 5 bases from V and 4 bases from J, leaving 17 bases between. The CDR3 length is 15 residues. Germline lookup yields CDR1 SEHNR and CDR2 FQNEAQ (reference sequence). This chain's CDR3 is CASSPVDSVVYGYTF. Here the CDR3 DNA reads TGTGCCAGCAGCCCAGTGGACAGCGTCGTCTATGGCTACACCTTC.

Turning to this clonotype: This may be a read error: a much more frequent sequence differs by one nucleotide. The J gene is TRBJ1-1, the V gene TRBV3-1; TRBD1 matches at 7 bases. The CDR3 extends over 15 amino acids. The ends lost 4 bases at V and 4 bases at J; junction bases unmatched: 9. Germline values: CDR1 LGHDT, CDR2 YNNKEL (reference sequence). CDR3 in DNA: TGTGCCAGCAGCCCTGGACAGGTAGGATCCACTGAAGCTTTCTTT. Encoded protein: CASSPGQVGSTEAFF.

This chain uses TRBV4-3 with TRBJ2-1; 12 bases agree with TRBD2. The V segment lost 2 bases and the J segment 0 bases; nucleotides outside the gene matches: 8. The CDR3 spans 19 residues. From germline, CDR1 is LGHNA and CDR2 YSLEER. The CDR3 sequence is CASSQIGTSGFDSYNEQFF. The DNA of the CDR3 is TGCGCCAGCAGCCAAATAGGGACTAGCGGGTTTGACTCCTACAATGAGCAGTTCTTC.

The chain is built from TRBV6-5 and TRBJ2-7; 7 bases align to TRBD1. The germline V gene has CDR1 MNHEY and CDR2 SVGAGI. V shed 6 bases and J 6 bases; nucleotides not matched to a gene: 17. CDR3 length equals 16 residues. The CDR3 protein is CASSRSSTGFPLEQYF. CDR3 DNA sequence: TGTGCCAGCAGCAGATCCTCGACAGGGTTCCCTCTCGAGCAGTACTTC.

Ten or more counts support this clonotype. The chain recombines TRBV11-1 with TRBJ2-2, with TRBD1 matching 7 bases. The CDR3 runs to 15 residues. V lost 6 bases to trimming and J lost 4 bases; unmatched junction nucleotides: 8. Germline assignment: CDR1 SGHAT and CDR2 FQDESV (reference sequence). In DNA form, the CDR3 reads TGTGCCAGCAGTTTCACGGGACAGAGCACCGGGGAGCTGTTTTTT. It codes for CASSFTGQSTGELFF. The whole variable domain, remainder taken from reference TRBV11-1 and TRBJ2-2, is EAEVAQSPRYKITEKSQAVAFWCDPISGHATLYWYRQILGQGPELLVQFQDESVVDDSQLPKDRFSAERLKGVDSTLKIQPAELGDSAMYLCASSFTGQSTGELFFGEGSRLTVL.

Of note for this clonotype: At one end, the junction sequence differs from germline, possibly due to a read error. The chain uses TRBV15 and TRBJ1-4, with 12 positions matching TRBD1. Per the germline V gene, CDR1 is LNHNV and CDR2 is YYDKDF (reference sequence). The CDR3 has 15 amino acids. DNA for the CDR3: TGTGCCACGGGACAGGGGGCTGGAACTAATGAAAAACTGTCTTTT. Its translation: CATGQGAGTNEKLSF.

CDR3: CASNRGGRGPQETQYF. DNA of the CDR3: TGTGCCAGCAACAGAGGGGGCAGGGGACCCCAAGAGACCCAGTACTTC. The chain combines TRBV9 with TRBJ2-5, with TRBD1 matching 7 bases. V was pared by 6 bases and J by 1 base, with 12 bases of the junction left unmatched. Germline CDR1 SGDLS, CDR2 YYNGEE. This CDR3 spans 16 amino acids.